This T cell receptor beta chain derives from a study of cytomegalovirus exposure and HLA in healthy donors. The data were produced by immunoSEQ multiplex PCR, yet TCRdb's version contains in-frame clones alone and is incomplete. This table holds roughly 130,000 clones, 85% to 90% found once. Sample: PBMCs. This clonotype originated in a man aged 25-45 years in good health and CMV-seronegative.

In DNA, the CDR3 is TGCAGCGTTGGATTTAGCGGGAGTGGGGAGACCCAGTACTTC. This encodes CSVGFSGSGETQYF. The gene calls are TRBV29-1 and TRBJ2-5, with 9 bases lining up with TRBD2. The CDR3 has 14 amino acids. Germline CDR1 SQVTM, CDR2 ANQGSEA. V gave up 4 bases and J gave up 5 bases; unmatched junction bases: 8.